The 19 T cell receptor beta chains presented below share a single source sample, sequenced in a study of blood T cell repertoires in COVID-19. The method was immunoSEQ multiplex PCR; TCRdb's version includes in-frame clones alone and lacks a portion of them. Here the sample spans nearly 400,000 clones, around 92% being singletons. The sample consisted of PBMCs or T cells enriched from blood (not recorded which). These receptors were taken from a woman aged 25 to 39 who had recovered from COVID-19.

V usage is TRBV4-1 and J usage is TRBJ2-1, with a possible D match to TRBD2 (7 bases). The CDR3 covers 15 residues. Germline V gene data show CDR1 as MGHRA and CDR2 as YSYEKL. V shed 4 bases and J shed 4 bases, with 14 bases lying between them. The CDR3 sequence is CASSPEEGGYNEQFF. CDR3 in DNA: TGCGCCAGCAGCCCCGAGGAGGGGGGGTACAATGAGCAGTTCTTC.

This clone turned up a few times. The chain uses TRBV7-3 and TRBJ2-3; tentative D call: TRBD2 (6 bases). Germline-derived CDR1 and CDR2 are SGHTA and FQGTGA. The CDR3 has 14 amino acids. Trimming cost V 3 bases and J 6 bases, with 13 bases left between them. The CDR3, as DNA: TGTGCCAGCAGCTTTACGGGAGCTAGTGATACGCAGTATTTT. It translates to CASSFTGASDTQYF.

The chain has TRBV3-1 (or the pseudogene TRBV3-2) and TRBJ1-1; D gene ambiguous. Looked up from germline, CDR1 is LGHDT and CDR2 is YNNKEL (reference sequence). Trimming left V 4 bases short and J 5 bases short, with 14 bases between. The CDR3 spans 14 residues. For the CDR3, the DNA is TGTGCCAGCAGCCCCCTCCTACAGAGAACTGAAGCTTTCTTT. This sequence encodes CASSPLLQRTEAFF.

This chain's CDR3 is CASSRGPNTEAFF. Written as DNA, the CDR3 is TGCGCCAGCAGCAGGGGGCCGAACACTGAAGCTTTCTTT. The rearrangement joins TRBV5-1 to TRBJ1-1; 7 bases are shared with TRBD1. The V segment lost 4 bases and the J segment 1 base; nucleotides outside the gene matches: 1. The CDR3 runs 13 residues. The V gene's germline CDR1 is SGHRS and CDR2 YFSETQ.

The chain employs TRBV28 and TRBJ1-4, with 7 bases fitting TRBD1. V lost 8 bases and J lost 4; bases outside the gene matches: 10. Germline assignment: CDR1 MDHEN and CDR2 SYDVKM. The length of the CDR3 is 15 residues. The CDR3 reads CASGGQLGGNEKLFF. CDR3 coding DNA: TGTGCCAGCGGGGGACAGCTTGGGGGTAATGAAAAACTGTTTTTT.

This clone was seen more than once but under ten times. The chain recombines TRBV30 with TRBJ2-5; D is uncertain. The CDR3 loop spans 12 amino acids. V was cut by 4 bases and J by 5 bases, with 11 bases left in between. Germline V gives CDR1 GTSNPN, CDR2 SVGIG (reference sequence). The CDR3 is CAWTRVSETQYF. As DNA, the CDR3 is TGTGCCTGGACTCGTGTGTCGGAGACCCAGTACTTC. The variable domain in full, completed from reference TRBV30 and TRBJ2-5, reads SQTIHQWPATLVQPVGSPLSLECTVEGTSNPNLYWYRQAAGRGLQLLFYSVGIGQISSEVPQNLSASRPQDRQFILSSKKLLLSDSGFYLCAWTRVSETQYFGPGTRLLVL.

The chain joins TRBV30 to TRBJ2-5; a possible D gene is TRBD2 (7 bases). Germline V gene sequence: CDR1 GTSNPN, CDR2 SVGIG (reference sequence). Trimming took 5 bases from V and 4 from J, leaving 14 bases between them. The CDR3 has 13 residues. The CDR3 protein is CAWGVGGPETQYF. The CDR3 region has the DNA TGTGCCTGGGGGGTCGGGGGGCCAGAGACCCAGTACTTC.

The rearrangement links TRBV5-4 to TRBJ2-7; the match to TRBD1 covers 7 bases. Germline V gives CDR1 SGHNT, CDR2 YYREEE (reference sequence). This CDR3 comprises 13 residues. Trimming at V came to 4 bases and at J to 9 bases, leaving 10 bases not matched to a gene. The CDR3 region has the DNA TGTGCCAGCAGCCATGACAGGGTTGGGGGGCAGTACTTC. Encoded protein: CASSHDRVGGQYF.

The chain recombines TRBV6-5 with TRBJ1-1; D remains ambiguous. Germline V gives CDR1 MNHEY, CDR2 SVGAGI. CDR3 length: 16 amino acids. The V and J ends lost 0 bases and 1 base respectively, with 12 bases between them. CDR3 sequence (DNA): TGTGCCAGCAGTTACTCGGACTCATTCCCGAACACTGAAGCTTTCTTT. This gives the protein CASSYSDSFPNTEAFF.

This rearrangement joins TRBV18 to TRBJ2-3; perhaps TRBD1 as D (5 bases). From germline, CDR1 is KGHSH and CDR2 LQKENI. The CDR3 loop spans 13 amino acids. Trimming removed 3 bases from V and 4 bases from J, with 8 bases in between. CDR3 sequence reads: CASSPDRADTQYF. CDR3 DNA: TGTGCCAGCTCACCTGACAGAGCAGATACGCAGTATTTT.

This chain links TRBV19 with TRBJ2-7; D call uncertain. Germline-derived CDR1 and CDR2 are LNHDA and SQIVND (reference sequence). The CDR3 length is 12 residues. Trimming removed 5 bases at V and 0 bases at J, with 5 bases between. CDR3 loop: CASSPNSYEQYF. The CDR3 DNA sequence: TGTGCCAGTAGTCCAAACTCCTACGAGCAGTACTTC.

V gene TRBV2 combines with J gene TRBJ1-2; TRBD1 is a possible D gene (6 bases). The CDR3 is 14 residues long. CDR1 is SNHLY, CDR2 FYNNEI, per germline. The V gene lost 6 bases and the J gene lost 4 bases, with 15 bases spanning the gap. CDR3 amino acids: CASSDTGISYGYTF. As DNA, the CDR3 is TGTGCCAGCAGCGACACAGGGATCTCCTATGGCTACACCTTC. Combining the CDR3 with reference TRBV2 and TRBJ1-2 gives the whole variable domain EPEVTQTPSHQVTQMGQEVILRCVPISNHLYFYWYRQILGQKVEFLVSFYNNEISEKSEIFDDQFSVERPDGSNFTLKIRSTKLEDSAMYFCASSDTGISYGYTFGSGTRLTVV.

The rearrangement links TRBV4-3 to TRBJ1-4; D unclear. This CDR3 is built from 14 residues. Germline CDR1 is LGHNA and CDR2 is YSLEER. V was shortened by 1 base and J by 8 bases, with 11 bases between the two germline ends. For the CDR3, the DNA is TGCGCCAGCAGCCAAGGCCGACTTGGCGAAAAACTGTTTTTT. It yields the protein CASSQGRLGEKLFF.

CDR3 residues: CASSPLVGTIYGYTF. For the CDR3, the DNA is TGTGCCAGCAGCCCATTGGTTGGTACTATCTATGGCTACACCTTC. This chain joins TRBV7-2 and TRBJ1-2; D remains ambiguous. Germline CDR1 reads SGHTA; CDR2 reads FQGNSA. CDR3 length: 15 residues. V shed 5 bases and J shed 4 bases, with 17 bases lying between them.

The gene calls are TRBV5-8 and TRBJ1-5; D gene unclear. Trimming removed 0 bases from V and 5 bases from J, with 6 bases in between. The CDR3 length is 13 residues. Germline V gene sequence: CDR1 SGHTS, CDR2 YDEGEE. The CDR3 DNA reads as TGTGCCAGCAGCTTGGTCCTAGATCAGCCCCAGCATTTT. Its protein is CASSLVLDQPQHF.

In DNA, the CDR3 is TGTGCCAGCAGCATACAGGGGGACACTGAAGCTTTCTTT. It specifies CASSIQGDTEAFF. J is TRBJ1-1 and V is TRBV5-6, with 8 bases identical to TRBD1. J was trimmed by 3 bases and V by 4 bases; bases with no gene match: 2. The CDR3 has 13 amino acids. Germline assignment: CDR1 SGHDT and CDR2 YYEEEE.

This chain connects TRBV19 to TRBJ1-1; 10 nucleotides align to TRBD1. Germline CDR1 reads LNHDA; CDR2 reads SQIVND (reference sequence). J gave up 0 bases and V 9 bases, and 13 bases lay outside the gene matches. The CDR3 covers 17 residues. The CDR3, as DNA: TGTGCCAGCCGCCGTCAGGGACAGGGGATAATGAACACTGAAGCTTTCTTT. Protein: CASRRQGQGIMNTEAFF.

The CDR3 DNA sequence: TGTGCCAGCAGCGTAGAGGGGGACAGTTCCTACGAGCAGTACTTC. Protein: CASSVEGDSSYEQYF. This sequence joins TRBV9 and TRBJ2-7; 7 bases line up with TRBD1. V was clipped by 0 bases and J by 1 base; unmatched bases: 4. This CDR3 has 15 amino acids. The germline V gene encodes CDR1 SGDLS and CDR2 YYNGEE.

V and J are TRBV12-3 or TRBV12-4 and TRBJ1-2; 12 bases line up with TRBD1. This CDR3 spans 13 amino acids. The trim removed 6 bases at V and 10 bases at J, leaving 6 bases unmatched. CDR3 bases: TGTGCCAGCAGGGGGACAGGGGGCGCCGACTACACCTTC. As protein: CASRGTGGADYTF.